This entry describes one T cell receptor beta chain. Its antigen is still unknown. This record comes from a study of cytomegalovirus exposure and HLA in healthy donors. Study-level points and caveats: A later analysis linked some 18,000 TCR beta sequences to HLA alleles at 0.05 false discovery rate. V- and J-gene trimming in TCR beta was tied to a missense DCLRE1C variant by an analysis performed later.

60 Vbeta and 13 Jbeta primers were used in PCR. Method: immunoSEQ multiplex PCR; TCRdb's copy keeps in-frame clones and lacks some. The sample yields more than 80,000 clones, 75% seen once. The germline V gene encodes CDR1 MDHEN and CDR2 SYDVKM. V lost 2 bases to trimming and J lost 1 base, with 14 bases between them. The CDR3 is made up of 16 amino acids. Sequenced material: PBMCs. The genes are TRBV28 and TRBJ1-1; tentatively, D is TRBD1 (5 bases). The source of this sequence is a male donor in good health and CMV-seropositive. CDR3 sequence: CASSLRPVTANTEAFF. DNA of the CDR3: TGTGCCAGCAGTTTACGACCGGTGACAGCGAACACTGAAGCTTTCTTT.